The rows below give T cell receptor beta chains drawn from one sample of a study of T cells in Graves' hyperthyroidism and ophthalmopathy. Each CDR3 protein gets one entry after TCRdb re-called the multiplex PCR reads with MiXCR. This sample has 490,000 or so distinct CDR3 sequences, with less than 20% found just once. The specimen sequenced was blood. The receptor source for this set is a man between 40 and 49 years old with Graves' ophthalmopathy. Each CDR3 is given with its conserved first and last residue. The D gene is left open where the match is weak. Clone size, where shown, is once, few, many, or a class for clones that have expanded.

J gene	D gene	clone size	V gene	CDR3 protein	CDR3 DNA
TRBJ2-1	NA	many	TRBV2	CASKGSSYNEQFF	TGTGCCAGCAAAGGTAGCTCCTACAATGAGCAGTTCTTC
TRBJ1-6	NA	NA	TRBV12-3/TRBV12-4	CACSPGGESPLHF	TGTGCCTGCAGCCCGGGGGGGGAATCACCCCTCCACTTT
TRBJ2-3	NA	few	TRBV4-3	CASSQGLGGDTQYF	TGCGCCAGCAGCCAGGGACTCGGCGGAGATACGCAGTATTTT
TRBJ1-5	TRBD1	NA	TRBV19	CASSPSTGGRTGGAQHF	TGTGCCAGTAGTCCCTCTACAGGGGGCAGAACAGGGGGGGCCCAGCATTTT
TRBJ1-2	TRBD1	many	TRBV7-9	CASSLDPGTAYGYTF	TGTGCCAGCAGCTTAGACCCGGGGACAGCCTATGGCTACACCTTC
TRBJ2-7	TRBD2	NA	TRBV5-4	CASSLVDSGGPDEQYF	TGTGCCAGCAGCTTGGTCGATAGCGGGGGGCCGGATGAGCAGTACTTC
TRBJ1-5	NA	NA	TRBV6-1	CASSGTLGQPQHF	TGTGCCAGCAGCGGGACGCTAGGACAGCCCCAGCATTTT
TRBJ1-1	NA	NA	TRBV20-1	CSAEGRLINLAAFF	TGCAGTGCGGAGGGTAGGTTGATAAATCTCGCGGCTTTCTTT
TRBJ2-3	NA	few	TRBV27	CASSFLRDSLEYF	TGTGCCAGCAGTTTTCTCCGGGACTCCCTGGAGTATTTT
TRBJ1-2	TRBD1	few	TRBV12-3/TRBV12-4	CASSLARGQGSGYTF	TGTGCCAGCAGTTTAGCGCGGGGACAGGGCTCCGGCTACACCTTC
TRBJ2-7	TRBD2	few	TRBV7-9	CASSLPQVGLAPGYEQYF	TGTGCCAGCAGCCTCCCCCAGGTCGGACTAGCGCCTGGGTACGAGCAGTACTTC
TRBJ2-5	TRBD2	many	TRBV3-1	CASSPRLARQETQYF	TGTGCCAGCAGCCCTCGACTAGCACGACAAGAGACCCAGTACTTC
TRBJ2-5	NA	NA	TRBV7-3	CASSLKGGETQYF	TGTGCCAGCAGCTTAAAGGGAGGAGAGACCCAGTACTTC